This T cell receptor beta chain was sequenced in a study of immune cell composition in non-small cell lung cancer. Study context: Histologic subtype was mainly adenocarcinoma or squamous cell carcinoma.

TCRdb's copy holds only in-frame clones and misses some; the assay was immunoSEQ multiplex PCR. The sample includes 10,000 or so clones, around four fifths of them seen just once. The V gene lost 7 bases and the J gene lost 11 bases, with 21 bases spanning the gap. Germline CDR1 MDHEN, CDR2 SYDVKM. The CDR3 consists of 14 residues. The receptor comes from a human donor with non-small cell lung cancer. The chain has TRBV28 and TRBJ1-5; D is uncertain. The material sequenced was lung tumor tissue. Here the CDR3 DNA reads TGTGCCAGCATTCTAGACACTACCCGATCAGCCCAGCATTTT. Translation gives CASILDTTRSAQHF.